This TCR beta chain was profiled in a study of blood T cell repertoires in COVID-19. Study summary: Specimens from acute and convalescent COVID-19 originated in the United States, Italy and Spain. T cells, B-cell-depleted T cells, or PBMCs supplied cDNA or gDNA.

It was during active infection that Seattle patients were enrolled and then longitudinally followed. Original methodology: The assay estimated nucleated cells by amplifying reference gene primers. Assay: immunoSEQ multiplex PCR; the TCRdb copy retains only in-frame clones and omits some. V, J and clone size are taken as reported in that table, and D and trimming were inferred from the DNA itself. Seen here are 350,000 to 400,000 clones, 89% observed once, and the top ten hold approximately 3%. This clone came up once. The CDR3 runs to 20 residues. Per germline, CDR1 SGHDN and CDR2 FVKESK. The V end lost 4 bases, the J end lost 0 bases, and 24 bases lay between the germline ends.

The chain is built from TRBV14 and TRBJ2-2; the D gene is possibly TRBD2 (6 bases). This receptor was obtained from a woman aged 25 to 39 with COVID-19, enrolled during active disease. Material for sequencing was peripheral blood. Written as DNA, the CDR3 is TGTGCCAGCAGCCGCACTAAGGGGACTTCGGGCGACGCGAACACCGGGGAGCTGTTTTTT. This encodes CASSRTKGTSGDANTGELFF.